This T cell receptor beta chain emerged from a study of cytomegalovirus exposure and HLA in healthy donors (dated by TCRdb to 2017 to 2019). About the investigation overall: An earlier analysis of under 600 of the donors reported about 250 Gb of sequence data and more than 90 million unique TCR beta sequences from 150 million to 200 million T cells. An early release that covered 500 to 800 HLA-typed donors contained approximately 300 gigabases of sequencing data and about 84 million unique TCR sequences. The genetic ancestry cluster associated with self-reported Caucasian donors included 70% to 85% of the roughly 360 genotyped donors. The study aimed to test whether signatures of past pathogen exposure could be identified by cataloging public T cell receptors. The study profiled the T cell repertoires of about 640 subjects by immunosequencing and related them to cytomegalovirus serostatus. Besides the first cohort of hundreds of subjects, a separate validation cohort made up of 120 different subjects was used. To predict cytomegalovirus infection status, the study combined high-throughput TCR immunosequencing, statistical association of individual TCRs with disease status, and machine learning. In a later analysis, previously published TCR beta repertoires from roughly 710 donors were re-analyzed and high-resolution HLA genotyping was added so that TCR occurrence patterns could be studied. In the later analysis, no new phenotypic data were used to find candidate immune exposures; instead, reliance was placed on TCR beta sequences and their occurrence across donors. In an earlier analysis of roughly 540 of the donors, high-throughput TCR beta sequencing was used to judge whether each TCR beta V gene segment behaved as functional or pseudogenic. Alongside the repertoire data, information on donor age, sex, ethnicity and CMV serostatus was compiled. A later genetic analysis used genome-wide SNP genotypes for about 55% of the 666 donors, treating that subset as a discovery cohort. Every repertoire in the discovery cohort had been generated on one and the same sequencing platform. Class I and class II HLA loci were covered by the typing at four-digit resolution. Typing coverage differed by locus: A, B, C, DRB1 and DQB1 were typed in roughly 629-640 donors, DQA1 in 522, DPA1 in 606, and DPB1 in just under 480. Four to six DR-DQ haplotypes were handled as single units for association and clustering, since linkage in the cohort was strong. Among 300 to 500 genotyped donors of the cohort, an average of about 220,000 unique TCR beta nucleotide sequences was sequenced per donor, of which roughly 18% were non-productive. The study at large found these results: Correlated functional status among segregating V segments might be attributable to linkage disequilibrium, but an unknown experimental factor could not be ruled out. Because HLA typing was unavailable for some donors at each locus, only the typed subset was used in association tests. Sequencing depth was assumed to be roughly uniform across donors in the presence/absence analyses, though that assumption may not hold. The only immune exposure information available for the cohort was CMV serostatus. Some IMGT-functional V segments, including TRBV6-2 and TRBV6-3, could not be told apart with the 87-base-pair reads, so those segments were excluded. Broadly in line with IMGT annotations, most TCR beta V segments showed up in productive rearrangements about 87% or about 30% of the time in an earlier analysis of 587 of the donors. In a later analysis, HLA-associated TCR beta chains showed more clonal expansion and lower generation probabilities than non-associated chains that were equally common. The classifier was reported to diagnose cytomegalovirus status with high specificity and sensitivity in both the original and validation cohorts. A total of fewer than 200 TCR beta chains were listed by the study as associated with cytomegalovirus. Only TCR beta chains were sequenced in this cohort, and the absence of alpha or paired-chain data limited detectable features. In a later analysis, the rate of TCR association differed among HLA loci, with DRB1 alleles having the most associated TCRs and HLA-C alleles having the fewest. In a later genetic analysis, fewer N-insertions in productive TCRs were reported among donors in an Asian-associated ancestry cluster than the roughly 700-donor mean. A further reported finding was that TCR beta sequences accurately predicted the HLA-A and HLA-B alleles for most subjects in the first cohort. When HLA alleles, especially DR and DQ, strongly co-occurred, TCR associations were difficult to assign to individual alleles. A few of the identified cytomegalovirus-associated TCR beta chains were confirmed in vitro to be specific for cytomegalovirus antigens. A group of highly shared sequence variants was considered likely to be a technical artifact of the sequencing pipeline. The authors suggested that the approach could potentially be extended to other disease states and immunological phenotypes. According to a later analysis, parvovirus B19, influenza, CMV and Epstein-Barr virus appeared linked to several top co-occurrence clusters. An association between a missense DCLRE1C variant and V-gene and J-gene trimming of TCR beta chains was found in a later genetic analysis and replicated in an independent cohort. At a false discovery rate of 0.05, a later analysis linked roughly 17,000 TCR beta sequences to specific HLA alleles. Because counts were too low, about 18 rarely observed V segments, including chromosome 9 orphons, were excluded from the earlier analysis of several hundred of the donors. A later analysis found that most CMV-associated TCR beta chains appeared HLA-restricted, with HLA associations seemingly driven largely by CMV exposure. Most TCR sequences were seen in very few donors, while some public TCRs were found in many individuals.

Of note for this clone: Its antigen is currently not known. Base qualities are not at hand, and no much larger clone is one base apart.

Deletion took 2 bases off V and 4 bases off J, with a span of 20 bases between the germline ends. The CDR3 measures 18 amino acids from cysteine to phenylalanine. The read is trimmed to its CDR3 DNA, 54 bases read in frame from base 1. Per the germline V gene, SGHAT is the CDR1 and FQNNGV is the CDR2. Receptor amplification or capture employed the immunoSEQ multiplex PCR assay. For the multiplex PCR, a mixture combining 60 forward primers for TCR Vbeta segments and 13 reverse primers for TCR Jbeta segments was used. The CDR3 region of rearranged TCR beta genes was amplified from genomic DNA by a multiplex PCR assay. On the Illumina HiSeq System, the amplified TCR beta libraries were sequenced as 87-base-pair reads. The authors processed their data as follows. A later analysis counted approximately 74 million unique TCR beta chains across the approximately 700 repertoires, and approximately 11 million of these chains were shared by at least two donors. To remove PCR and sequencing errors, raw reads were error-corrected and collapsed into unique sequences using a nearest-neighbor algorithm that merged closely related sequences. V, D and J gene segments were assigned by aligning CDR3 sequences to IMGT reference sequences. For a sequence to be retained, a match of at least six nucleotides was required to both a V gene segment and a J gene segment. Rearrangements were called productive when the CDR3 lacked stop codons and stayed in frame with V and J; all others were non-productive. CDR3 was defined according to IMGT convention as the region running from the second conserved V-encoded cysteine to the conserved J-encoded phenylalanine. In an earlier analysis of around 640 of the donors, sequences lacking an unambiguous match to a single V gene segment were excluded. An earlier analysis of a few hundred of the donors classified V segments as functional when productive rearrangements were above 56.7% and as segregating when the standard deviation between donors was above 5%. A statistical classification framework was built to diagnose cytomegalovirus status from the catalog of TCR beta chain sequences. In a later analysis, V and J genes were assigned by comparing TCR nucleotide sequences against IMGT/GENE-DB human TR gene sequences. In a later analysis, CDR3 sequences and most-parsimonious VDJ recombination scenarios were assigned using the TCRdist pipeline. In a later analysis, each TCR beta chain was defined by its CDR3 amino acid sequence together with its V-gene family, and reads lacking a unique V-gene family were excluded. To address suspected cross-contamination and a sequencing artifact, a later analysis removed 450 to 700 highly shared, low-generation-probability nucleotide sequences. In a later analysis, a clonal expansion index for each public chain was calculated from normalized within-repertoire ranks of inferred template counts. In a later analysis, generation probabilities were computed with a VDJ recombination model fitted to out-of-frame rearrangements, and the resulting probabilities were checked against IGoR. In a later analysis, TCR-TCR, TCR-HLA and TCR-CMV co-occurrence was scored with hypergeometric tests, and a repertoire-size bias correction was applied to TCR pairs. A later analysis estimated false discovery rates by permuting HLA or CMV assignments 20 times. In a later analysis, co-occurring TCRs were grouped using DBSCAN, with TCRdist sequence similarity added in when clustering inside HLA-allele-positive subsets. Repertoires with fewer than 30,000 or more than 120,000 public chains were left out of co-occurrence clustering, as were a few repertoires with anomalous nucleotide sharing. TCRdb's version of the immuneACCESS table is confined to in-frame rearrangements and falls short of the full clone set. An unresolved V gene accounts for under half of the shortfall where checked; the remainder is of unknown origin. That table gives V, J and clone size, and the DNA gave D and trimming. The sample table holds 150,000 or so clones, of which 80% to 90% were seen once. The top ten clonotypes cover about 9.3% of the sample.

The cohort consisted of more than 650 healthy bone marrow donors. Cohort members were all nominally healthy when sampled, although unrecorded immune exposures were likely present. The donor was CMV seropositive and belonged to the group of a few hundred seropositive cohort members. Every donor gave a peripheral blood sample, and the peripheral blood mononuclear cells from that sample were used for TCR beta sequencing. The Qiagen DNeasy Blood Extraction Kit was used to extract genomic DNA from the blood cell samples. The sequence was collected from a man between 18 and 35 years old in good health and CMV-seropositive. The rearrangement combines TRBV11-2 with TRBJ2-2; the D region possibly corresponds to TRBD2 (7 bases align). Sequencing input: PBMCs. The bases read TGTGCCAGCAGCTTAAGAGGGGGGGGCCTCTTTTTCACCGGGGAGCTGTTTTTT. The encoded protein is CASSLRGGGLFFTGELFF.